This is a list of T cell receptor beta chains from one sample in a study of shared clonotypes between healthy human individuals. The assay was immunoSEQ multiplex PCR, and TCRdb's table has in-frame clones only and misses some. The sample carries a few million clones, roughly 95% recorded once. Sequenced: naive CD4+ T cells sorted from blood. These receptor sequences come from a man aged 18 to 29 in good health. The CDR3 runs from the conserved cysteine through the conserved F or W. The order of the fields is V gene, D gene, clone size, J gene, CDR3 protein, CDR3 DNA. The D gene is left open where the match is weak. A row's size may be missing; if present it is once, few, many or a size class.

V: TRBV6-6; D: NA; size: NA; J: TRBJ2-3; CDR3: CASLTGLNGGTDTQYF; DNA: TGTGCCAGCTTAACAGGGCTCAACGGGGGCACAGATACGCAGTATTTT
V: TRBV20-1; D: NA; size: NA; J: TRBJ2-5; CDR3: CSAAAETQYF; DNA: TGCAGTGCCGCCGCAGAGACCCAGTACTTC
V: TRBV5-6; D: TRBD1; size: NA; J: TRBJ1-2; CDR3: CASSLRTGGYNYGYTF; DNA: TGTGCCAGCAGCTTAAGGACAGGGGGATACAACTATGGCTACACCTTC
V: TRBV5-4; D: TRBD2; size: NA; J: TRBJ2-1; CDR3: CASSLEARGGAAYNEQFF; DNA: TGTGCCAGCAGCTTGGAGGCCCGGGGGGGCGCCGCCTACAATGAGCAGTTCTTC
V: TRBV15; D: TRBD1; size: NA; J: TRBJ2-5; CDR3: CATSRQGYQETQYF; DNA: TGTGCCACCAGTAGACAGGGGTACCAAGAGACCCAGTACTTC
V: TRBV13; D: TRBD1; size: NA; J: TRBJ2-1; CDR3: CASSPNPGQTYNEQFF; DNA: TGTGCCAGCAGCCCAAATCCGGGACAGACCTACAATGAGCAGTTCTTC
V: TRBV30; D: NA; size: NA; J: TRBJ2-7; CDR3: CAWSGDYEQYF; DNA: TGTGCCTGGAGTGGAGACTACGAGCAGTACTTC
V: TRBV5-1; D: NA; size: NA; J: TRBJ2-5; CDR3: CASRVYQETQYF; DNA: TGCGCCAGCAGGGTGTACCAAGAGACCCAGTACTTC
V: TRBV6-6; D: NA; size: NA; J: TRBJ2-5; CDR3: CASRWGGPQETQYF; DNA: TGTGCCAGCAGATGGGGGGGGCCCCAAGAGACCCAGTACTTC
V: TRBV29-1; D: NA; size: NA; J: TRBJ1-1; CDR3: CSVDRSNTEAFF; DNA: TGCAGCGTTGACAGGTCGAACACTGAAGCTTTCTTT
V: TRBV30; D: NA; size: NA; J: TRBJ1-1; CDR3: CAWSVTTEAFF; DNA: TGTGCCTGGAGTGTAACCACTGAAGCTTTCTTT
V: TRBV5-6; D: NA; size: NA; J: TRBJ1-6; CDR3: CASRDGDRENSPLHF; DNA: TGTGCCAGCAGGGACGGAGACAGAGAAAATTCACCCCTCCACTTT
V: TRBV7-9; D: NA; size: NA; J: TRBJ1-1; CDR3: CASSFDMNTEAFF; DNA: TGTGCCAGCAGCTTCGATATGAACACTGAAGCTTTCTTT
V: TRBV28; D: NA; size: NA; J: TRBJ1-4; CDR3: CASSTHGYEKLFF; DNA: TGTGCCAGCAGTACCCATGGGTATGAAAAACTGTTTTTT
V: TRBV18; D: NA; size: once; J: TRBJ1-3; CDR3: CASSTDRSSGNTIYF; DNA: TGTGCCAGCTCGACAGACAGGAGCTCTGGAAACACCATATATTTT
V: TRBV9; D: TRBD1; size: NA; J: TRBJ1-3; CDR3: CASSPDRPTGNTIYF; DNA: TGTGCCAGCAGCCCGGACAGGCCCACTGGAAACACCATATATTTT
V: TRBV5-4; D: NA; size: NA; J: TRBJ1-2; CDR3: CASSLQGGYTF; DNA: TGTGCCAGCAGCTTGCAGGGGGGCTACACCTTC
V: TRBV29-1; D: TRBD1; size: NA; J: TRBJ2-3; CDR3: CSATGTGYTDTQYF; DNA: TGCAGCGCGACCGGGACAGGGTACACAGATACGCAGTATTTT
V: TRBV5-1; D: NA; size: NA; J: TRBJ2-2; CDR3: CASSFYRAGTGELFF; DNA: TGCGCCAGCAGCTTCTACAGGGCTGGCACCGGGGAGCTGTTTTTT
V: TRBV19; D: NA; size: NA; J: TRBJ2-2; CDR3: CASSTIRQVGTGELFF; DNA: TGTGCCAGTAGTACGATCCGACAGGTGGGAACCGGGGAGCTGTTTTTT
V: TRBV25-1; D: TRBD1; size: NA; J: TRBJ1-6; CDR3: CASSGGTGGNSPLHF; DNA: TGTGCCAGCAGTGGGGGGACAGGGGGGAATTCACCCCTCCACTTT
V: TRBV18; D: NA; size: few; J: TRBJ1-2; CDR3: CASSPAGDYGYTF; DNA: TGTGCCAGCTCACCGGCCGGAGATTATGGCTACACCTTC
V: TRBV14; D: NA; size: NA; J: TRBJ1-1; CDR3: CASSPGLNTEAFF; DNA: TGTGCCAGCAGCCCGGGATTGAACACTGAAGCTTTCTTT
V: TRBV5-1; D: NA; size: NA; J: TRBJ1-1; CDR3: CASSLQGTEAFF; DNA: TGCGCCAGCAGCTTACAGGGAACTGAAGCTTTCTTT
V: TRBV5-1; D: NA; size: NA; J: TRBJ1-1; CDR3: CASSLSPGYTEAFF; DNA: TGCGCCAGCAGCTTGTCCCCCGGTTACACTGAAGCTTTCTTT
V: TRBV5-1; D: TRBD1; size: NA; J: TRBJ1-3; CDR3: CASSRETGSGNTIYF; DNA: TGCGCCAGCAGCCGCGAGACAGGGAGTGGAAACACCATATATTTT
V: TRBV10-3; D: NA; size: NA; J: TRBJ2-2; CDR3: CAIRSPAGELFF; DNA: TGTGCCATCAGATCCCCGGCAGGGGAGCTGTTTTTT
V: TRBV5-6; D: TRBD1; size: NA; J: TRBJ1-4; CDR3: CASSQGQVDLIWNEKLFF; DNA: TGTGCCAGCAGCCAGGGACAGGTGGATCTGATATGGAATGAAAAACTGTTTTTT
V: TRBV11-2; D: NA; size: NA; J: TRBJ1-6; CDR3: CASSLVKGTTPLHF; DNA: TGTGCCAGCAGCTTAGTGAAGGGAACGACGCCCCTCCACTTT
V: TRBV5-6; D: TRBD2; size: NA; J: TRBJ2-7; CDR3: CASSLEAGGLLSYEQYF; DNA: TGTGCCAGCAGCTTGGAGGCGGGAGGCCTTCTATCCTACGAGCAGTACTTC
V: TRBV29-1; D: TRBD2; size: NA; J: TRBJ2-1; CDR3: CSGSGTSGESGEQFF; DNA: TGCAGCGGGTCCGGGACTAGCGGGGAGTCCGGCGAGCAGTTCTTC
V: TRBV7-9; D: NA; size: NA; J: TRBJ1-2; CDR3: CASSPSFGGNYGYTF; DNA: TGTGCCAGCAGCCCTTCCTTTGGGGGGAACTATGGCTACACCTTC
V: TRBV11-2; D: NA; size: NA; J: TRBJ2-7; CDR3: CASSYEAELPYEQYF; DNA: TGTGCCAGCAGCTATGAGGCAGAGCTCCCCTACGAGCAGTACTTC
V: TRBV18; D: NA; size: NA; J: TRBJ1-2; CDR3: CASSPSTDSNYGYTF; DNA: TGTGCCAGCTCACCCTCGACAGATTCTAACTATGGCTACACCTTC
V: TRBV18; D: TRBD1; size: NA; J: TRBJ1-1; CDR3: CASSPPTGKAFF; DNA: TGTGCCAGCTCACCACCGACAGGGAAGGCTTTCTTT
V: TRBV2; D: NA; size: NA; J: TRBJ1-2; CDR3: CASSPQVDSNRGYTF; DNA: TGTGCCAGCAGCCCCCAAGTGGACAGTAATCGGGGCTACACCTTC
V: TRBV7-2; D: NA; size: NA; J: TRBJ1-5; CDR3: CASSPGLGNQPQHF; DNA: TGTGCCAGCAGCCCCGGACTGGGCAATCAGCCCCAGCATTTT
V: TRBV29-1; D: TRBD2; size: NA; J: TRBJ2-5; CDR3: CSVGRGGTSVQETQYF; DNA: TGCAGCGTTGGTAGAGGGGGGACTAGCGTACAAGAGACCCAGTACTTC
V: TRBV18; D: TRBD1; size: NA; J: TRBJ1-5; CDR3: CASSPARLTGGSQPQHF; DNA: TGTGCCAGCTCACCGGCCCGTTTGACAGGGGGCTCTCAGCCCCAGCATTTT
V: TRBV10-1; D: TRBD2; size: NA; J: TRBJ2-1; CDR3: CASSEIAGDLFF; DNA: TGCGCCAGCAGTGAGATAGCGGGAGATTTGTTCTTC
V: TRBV7-2; D: TRBD1; size: NA; J: TRBJ2-7; CDR3: CASSLVRPLGTVPPEQYF; DNA: TGTGCCAGCAGCTTAGTTCGCCCTTTGGGGACAGTCCCCCCCGAGCAGTACTTC
V: TRBV6-6; D: TRBD2; size: NA; J: TRBJ2-3; CDR3: CASSPGGASTDTQYF; DNA: TGTGCCAGCAGCCCGGGGGGGGCGAGCACAGATACGCAGTATTTT
V: TRBV5-1; D: NA; size: once; J: TRBJ1-1; CDR3: CASLLDPNTEAFF; DNA: TGCGCCAGCTTGCTGGATCCGAACACTGAAGCTTTCTTT
V: TRBV9; D: NA; size: NA; J: TRBJ2-7; CDR3: CASSVVGTHGGEQYF; DNA: TGTGCCAGCAGCGTAGTAGGGACCCACGGCGGCGAGCAGTACTTC
V: TRBV20-1; D: NA; size: once; J: TRBJ1-5; CDR3: CSAGGDQPQHF; DNA: TGCAGTGCCGGGGGGGATCAGCCCCAGCATTTT
V: TRBV12-5; D: NA; size: NA; J: TRBJ2-1; CDR3: CASGPNYNEQFF; DNA: TGTGCTAGTGGCCCAAACTACAATGAGCAGTTCTTC
V: TRBV19; D: NA; size: NA; J: TRBJ2-7; CDR3: CASREGLGLYEQYF; DNA: TGTGCCAGTAGGGAGGGACTTGGCCTCTACGAGCAGTACTTC
V: TRBV19; D: TRBD1; size: NA; J: TRBJ1-5; CDR3: CASSIDIGTASNQPQHF; DNA: TGTGCCAGTAGTATAGATATAGGGACAGCTAGCAATCAGCCCCAGCATTTT
V: TRBV12-5; D: TRBD1; size: NA; J: TRBJ1-1; CDR3: CASGLGQGRAEAFF; DNA: TGTGCTAGTGGTTTGGGACAGGGAAGGGCTGAAGCTTTCTTT
V: TRBV19; D: NA; size: NA; J: TRBJ1-5; CDR3: CASSIGGGSNQPQHF; DNA: TGTGCCAGTAGTATAGGGGGGGGGAGCAATCAGCCCCAGCATTTT
V: TRBV2; D: NA; size: NA; J: TRBJ2-7; CDR3: CASMVIYEQYF; DNA: TGTGCCAGCATGGTAATCTACGAGCAGTACTTC
V: TRBV7-9; D: TRBD1; size: NA; J: TRBJ1-2; CDR3: CASSLTGDNYGYTF; DNA: TGTGCCAGCAGCTTGACAGGGGATAACTATGGCTACACCTTC
V: TRBV5-6; D: NA; size: NA; J: TRBJ1-5; CDR3: CASSLTGEGRPQHF; DNA: TGTGCCAGCAGCTTGACGGGCGAGGGAAGGCCCCAGCATTTT
V: TRBV7-2; D: NA; size: NA; J: TRBJ1-5; CDR3: CASSLFRGVRDQPQHF; DNA: TGTGCCAGCAGCTTATTTCGGGGCGTCAGGGATCAGCCCCAGCATTTT
V: TRBV6-5; D: TRBD1; size: NA; J: TRBJ1-5; CDR3: CASRDRLNQPQHF; DNA: TGTGCCAGCCGGGACAGACTGAATCAGCCCCAGCATTTT
V: TRBV25-1; D: TRBD2; size: NA; J: TRBJ2-5; CDR3: CAGSDLAGEYF; DNA: TGTGCCGGCAGTGATCTAGCGGGGGAGTACTTC
V: TRBV9; D: TRBD1; size: NA; J: TRBJ2-4; CDR3: CASSVGLDDRAAKNIQYF; DNA: TGTGCCAGCAGCGTAGGGCTTGATGACAGGGCAGCCAAAAACATTCAGTACTTC
V: TRBV5-6; D: TRBD1; size: few; J: TRBJ1-6; CDR3: CASSPDRGIYSPLHF; DNA: TGTGCCAGCAGCCCCGACAGGGGGATCTACTCACCCCTCCACTTT
V: TRBV5-8; D: NA; size: NA; J: TRBJ1-5; CDR3: CASSLAVSGAVQPQHF; DNA: TGTGCCAGCAGCTTGGCCGTATCGGGGGCAGTTCAGCCCCAGCATTTT
V: TRBV6-6; D: NA; size: NA; J: TRBJ2-7; CDR3: CASSNSAFSSYEQYF; DNA: TGTGCCAGCAGTAATTCAGCGTTCAGCTCCTACGAGCAGTACTTC